The clone carrying this TCR beta chain was observed a few times. The target antigen is unknown. The PCR made use of 60 Vbeta and 13 Jbeta primers. Clones were sequenced by immunoSEQ multiplex PCR, and TCRdb holds only the in-frame ones, with some missing. The sample includes 220,000 or so clones, approximately 82% seen only once; the top ten take 3.8%. This entry comes from a study of cytomegalovirus exposure and HLA in healthy donors. Findings and caveats of the study: The study carried out a later analysis of TCR beta sequences. It associated approximately 16,000 of them with specific HLA alleles at a false discovery rate of 0.05. A likely sequencing artifact accounted for one observed cluster of highly shared sequence variants. A later analysis linked a missense DCLRE1C variant to TCR beta V- and J-gene trimming. Confirmation was obtained in vitro that three CMV-associated chains are specific for CMV antigens.

Trimming removed 6 bases at V and 8 bases at J, with 9 bases between. Per germline, CDR1 SGHDT and CDR2 YYEEEE. This CDR3 region has 11 residues. The sequenced sample consisted of PBMCs. This receptor was identified in a male donor in good health and CMV-seronegative. The chain has TRBV5-6 and TRBJ2-1; D is uncertain. CDR3 sequence (DNA): TGTGCCAGCATTAACCGGGATGAGCAGTTCTTC. It codes for CASINRDEQFF.